The next 23 T cell receptor beta chains were all read from a single sample in a study of blood T cell repertoires in COVID-19. Libraries were prepared by immunoSEQ multiplex PCR; TCRdb keeps only in-frame clonotypes and omits some of them. The sample contains about 120,000 clones, over 75% of which appear only once. Specimen: peripheral blood. These receptors were obtained from a man older than 75 with acute or convalescent COVID-19.

The chain combines TRBV9 with TRBJ2-1, with 11 bases matching TRBD2. CDR3 length: 15 residues. Trimming took 0 bases from V and 7 from J; bases not matched to a gene: 3. Germline CDR1 SGDLS, CDR2 YYNGEE. The CDR3 loop reads CASSVVSGGANEQFF. The CDR3 DNA follows: TGTGCCAGCAGCGTAGTTAGCGGGGGGGCAAATGAGCAGTTCTTC.

This clone showed up just a few times. The chain uses TRBV7-9 and TRBJ1-5, with unresolved D. The CDR3 runs to 17 residues. In germline, CDR1 is SEHNR, CDR2 FQNEAQ (reference sequence). V was pared by 5 bases and J by 2 bases, with 19 bases between. The CDR3 loop reads CASSEYLGPEGNQPQHF. The CDR3 bases are TGTGCCAGCAGCGAATACCTTGGGCCCGAAGGCAATCAGCCCCAGCATTTT.

The genes are TRBV14 and TRBJ1-2; tentatively, D is TRBD1 (5 bases). The CDR3 runs 15 residues. Per germline, CDR1 SGHDN and CDR2 FVKESK. V was cut by 8 bases and J by 3 bases, with 19 bases left in between. CDR3 coding DNA: TGTGCCAGCCTCCGCACCACAGGTCCATACTATGGCTACACCTTC. Amino acid sequence: CASLRTTGPYYGYTF.

The chain joins TRBV2 to TRBJ2-7; D is perhaps TRBD2 (6 bases). V was trimmed by 7 bases and J by 5 bases, leaving 12 bases between them. The CDR3 consists of 12 residues. Germline loops: CDR1 SNHLY, CDR2 FYNNEI. CDR3 sequence reads: CASKLAVHEQYF. CDR3 bases: TGTGCCAGCAAACTAGCAGTCCACGAGCAGTACTTC. Based on the CDR3 plus reference TRBV2 and TRBJ2-7, the full variable domain is EPEVTQTPSHQVTQMGQEVILRCVPISNHLYFYWYRQILGQKVEFLVSFYNNEISEKSEIFDDQFSVERPDGSNFTLKIRSTKLEDSAMYFCASKLAVHEQYFGPGTRLTVT.

The chain joins TRBV7-2 to TRBJ2-2; 8 bases agree with TRBD1. From germline, CDR1 is SGHTA and CDR2 FQGNSA. CDR3 length equals 16 residues. Trimming at V came to 1 base and at J to 0 bases, leaving 1 base not matched to a gene. The CDR3 protein is CASSLGQGTNTGELFF. The CDR3 nucleotides read TGTGCCAGCAGCTTAGGACAGGGGACGAACACCGGGGAGCTGTTTTTT.

The chain links TRBV6-4 to TRBJ2-1, with D possibly matching TRBD2 (6 bases). Germline loops: CDR1 MRHNA, CDR2 SNTAGT. The CDR3 loop spans 14 amino acids. The V gene lost 1 base and the J gene lost 10 bases, with 14 bases spanning the gap. In DNA, the CDR3 is TGTGCCAGCAGTGACTTCCCTGCGGGGAGGGAGCAGTTCTTC. Residues: CASSDFPAGREQFF.

With regard to this clone: A junction end diverges from the germline sequence, so it may reflect a read error. The chain carries TRBV2 and TRBJ1-2; 7 nucleotides line up with TRBD1. The CDR3 is made up of 11 amino acids. Germline CDR1 and CDR2: SNHLY and FYNNEI. The CDR3 sequence is CASSGDRPILF. In DNA form, the CDR3 reads TGTGCCAGCAGTGGGGACAGACCGATTTTATTC.

The genes are TRBV7-2 and TRBJ2-5; D gene unclear. This CDR3 spans 12 amino acids. V lost 5 bases to trimming and J lost 0 bases, with 4 bases between them. From germline, CDR1 is SGHTA and CDR2 FQGNSA. The CDR3 sequence is CASSPYQETQYF. The CDR3 nucleotides are TGTGCCAGCAGCCCCTACCAAGAGACCCAGTACTTC.

The gene calls are TRBV6-5 and TRBJ1-3, with D possibly matching TRBD1 (6 bases). CDR1 and CDR2 from the germline V gene are MNHEY and SVGAGI. The CDR3 has 12 amino acids. V lost 6 bases and J 7 bases, leaving 10 bases between the germline ends. Here the CDR3 reads CASRSGVNTIYF. CDR3 DNA sequence: TGTGCCAGCAGGTCAGGGGTGAACACCATATATTTT.

This clone was seen only a few times. CDR3 loop: CASSYNTGSPLHF. CDR3 nucleotides: TGTGCCAGCAGTTATAATACAGGGTCACCCCTCCACTTT. This chain uses TRBV12-3 or TRBV12-4 with TRBJ1-6, with a tentative D call TRBD1 (6 bases). The CDR3 loop spans 13 amino acids. Trimming removed 4 bases from V and 10 bases from J, with 11 bases in between.

CDR3 sequence: CAWSMPGVSEQYF. In DNA form, the CDR3 reads TGTGCCTGGAGCATGCCAGGGGTCTCCGAGCAGTACTTC. The V gene is TRBV30, the J gene TRBJ2-7; TRBD1 might be the D (6 bases). The CDR3 runs to 13 residues. Trimming removed 3 bases at V and 6 bases at J, with 15 bases between. Per germline, CDR1 GTSNPN and CDR2 SVGIG (reference sequence).

The J gene is TRBJ1-5, the V gene TRBV6-5; D unresolved. Looked up from germline, CDR1 is MNHEY and CDR2 is SVGAGI. The V end was cut by 6 bases, the J end by 0 bases, with 6 bases between. This CDR3 region has 13 residues. The CDR3 reads CASSLNSNQPQHF. CDR3 bases: TGTGCCAGCAGCCTAAATAGCAATCAGCCCCAGCATTTT.

The V and J genes are TRBV5-1 and TRBJ2-5; TRBD1 matches at 7 bases. The junction had 6 bases not matched to a gene; V was cut back by 3 bases and J by 1 base. Germline values: CDR1 SGHRS, CDR2 YFSETQ. The CDR3 has 15 amino acids. The CDR3 loop is CASSSGQAVQETQYF. In DNA, the CDR3 is TGCGCCAGCAGCTCTGGACAGGCAGTCCAAGAGACCCAGTACTTC. Full variable domain (missing parts from reference TRBV5-1 and TRBJ2-5): KAGVTQTPRYLIKTRGQQVTLSCSPISGHRSVSWYQQTPGQGLQFLFEYFSETQRNKGNFPGRFSGRQFSNSRSEMNVSTLELGDSALYLCASSSGQAVQETQYFGPGTRLLVL.

The chain links TRBV6-2 or TRBV6-3 to TRBJ1-1; 10 bases align to TRBD1. There are 15 residues in the CDR3. Germline assignment: CDR1 MNHEY and CDR2 SVGEGT. Germline trimming cut 2 bases from V and 4 bases from J; bases unmatched to any gene: 4. The CDR3 coding sequence is TGTGCCAGCAGTTACCCGAGACAGGGGGCCACTGAAGCTTTCTTT. Protein: CASSYPRQGATEAFF.

The chain employs TRBV5-4 and TRBJ1-1; D is perhaps TRBD1 (5 bases). V lost 3 bases to trimming and J lost 2 bases, with 17 bases between them. Germline CDR1 SGHNT, CDR2 YYREEE (reference sequence). The CDR3 runs 16 residues. The chain's CDR3 is CASSYGAGRGNTEAFF. Written as DNA, the CDR3 is TGTGCCAGCAGCTATGGGGCAGGGCGGGGAAACACTGAAGCTTTCTTT.

The CDR3 here is CASSRAGGTYNEQFF. CDR3 DNA sequence: TGCGCCAGCAGCCGGGCGGGGGGCACCTACAATGAGCAGTTCTTC. V gene TRBV5-1 combines with J gene TRBJ2-1, with TRBD2 matching 8 bases. The CDR3 has 15 residues. J was trimmed by 2 bases and V by 4 bases; bases with no gene match: 5. Germline assignment: CDR1 SGHRS and CDR2 YFSETQ.

J is TRBJ2-3 and V is TRBV2, with 9 bases lining up with TRBD1. Germline values: CDR1 SNHLY, CDR2 FYNNEI. After removal of 5 bases from V and 3 bases from J, the junction contained 12 bases not matched to a gene. The CDR3 is 17 residues long. CDR3 nucleotides: TGTGCCAGCAGTCCAAGAATACCGGGACAGGGAACAGATACGCAGTATTTT. Its translation: CASSPRIPGQGTDTQYF.

This clone was seen a single time. The chain joins TRBV6-5 to TRBJ1-4; unclear D gene. CDR3 length: 14 residues. Germline V gene data show CDR1 as MNHEY and CDR2 as SVGAGI. Trimming stripped 6 bases from V and 2 bases from J, with 10 bases between. CDR3 nucleotide sequence: TGTGCCAGCAGGGACGGGGATACTAATGAAAAACTGTTTTTT. It is translated as CASRDGDTNEKLFF.

The rearrangement joins TRBV27 to TRBJ1-2; TRBD1 agrees at 7 bases. V was pared by 6 bases and J by 4 bases, with 5 bases of the junction left unmatched. There are 13 residues in the CDR3. Germline-derived CDR1 and CDR2 are MNHEY and SMNVEV (reference sequence). Here the CDR3 reads CASRTGLSYGYTF. CDR3 nucleotides: TGTGCCAGCAGGACAGGGCTTTCCTATGGCTACACCTTC.

V gene TRBV7-2 combines with J gene TRBJ2-7; 12 nucleotides agree with TRBD2. CDR1 is SGHTA, CDR2 FQGNSA, per germline. This CDR3 spans 17 amino acids. V lost 1 base to trimming and J lost 9 bases; unmatched junction nucleotides: 13. The CDR3, as DNA: TGTGCCAGCAGCTTAGTTGGAGGCGGACTAGCGGGATCCGGGCAGTACTTC. Protein: CASSLVGGGLAGSGQYF.

This chain links TRBV10-3 with TRBJ2-7; D unclear. The CDR3 runs to 16 residues. V was pared by 0 bases and J by 0 bases, with 12 bases between. Germline values: CDR1 ENHRY, CDR2 SYGVKD. The CDR3 DNA follows: TGTGCCATCAGTGAGTCTTTGACACGCAGCTCCTACGAGCAGTACTTC. It is translated as CAISESLTRSSYEQYF.

The V and J genes are TRBV3-1 (or the pseudogene TRBV3-2) and TRBJ2-2; 8 bases are shared with TRBD1. CDR3 length: 14 residues. CDR1 LGHDT and CDR2 YNNKEL come from the germline V gene (reference sequence). The V gene end was trimmed by 4 bases and the J gene end by 5 bases; junction bases not matched to a gene: 3. The CDR3 protein is CASSRGQGTGELFF. CDR3 DNA: TGTGCCAGCAGCCGAGGACAGGGAACCGGGGAGCTGTTTTTT.

V usage is TRBV2 and J usage is TRBJ1-5; the match to TRBD1 covers 9 bases. Germline lookup yields CDR1 SNHLY and CDR2 FYNNEI. The CDR3 runs to 16 residues. J gave up 2 bases and V 5 bases, and 7 bases lay outside the gene matches. The CDR3 loop is CASSPRTGVGNQPQHF. The CDR3, as DNA: TGTGCCAGCAGTCCCCGGACAGGGGTTGGCAATCAGCCCCAGCATTTT.